The clone carrying this TCR beta chain was seen at least ten times. Its cognate antigen is unknown. The entry originates in a study of regulatory T cells in long-lasting Graves disease. Points from the study as a whole: For persistent Graves' patients, TCR diversity was lower than for newly diagnosed ones. Favored gene segments in persistent disease were TRBV28, TRBJ1-2 and TRBJ2-5.

For TCR beta, libraries came from iRepertoire HTBI primers and Arm-PCR of CDR3 regions. TCRdb re-called the multiplex PCR reads with MiXCR, one entry per CDR3 protein. The sample yields about 470,000 distinct CDR3 sequences, about 20% seen once. The sample's time point: persistent/refractory GD, antithyroid drugs over 5 years with positive TRAb. RNA from PBMCs was the source of the TCR library. V was trimmed by 0 bases and J by 3 bases, leaving 24 bases between them. Germline V gives CDR1 DFQATT, CDR2 SNEGSKA (reference sequence). This CDR3 comprises 18 residues. The rearrangement links TRBV20-1 to TRBJ2-7, with no clear D. The sample here was peripheral blood mononuclear cells (PBMCs), taken when the disease was refractory, from a patient treated with antithyroid drugs. This clonotype was sampled from a female donor with Graves disease. The CDR3, as DNA: TGCAGTGCTAGAGATGGTGGCCTCTTAGCAGGAGACTTCTACGAGCAGTACTTC. Residues: CSARDGGLLAGDFYEQYF.